A single TCR beta chain is shown here with its context. Its target is unknown. This entry is derived from a study of T-cell memory formation after mild COVID-19. About the study: In these data, TCR clusters were largely donor specific.

TCRdb ran MiXCR on the 5' RACE reads and lists one entry per CDR3 protein. The top ten hold 9.5% to 15% of the sample, which has approximately 500,000 distinct CDR3 sequences, roughly 25% seen once. The ends were cut back, 4 bases at V and 7 bases at J, with 14 bases in the middle. Germline V lookup: CDR1 SGHRS, CDR2 YFSETQ. The CDR3 sequence is 13 residues long. Study-wide results and caveats: CM and EM subsets held most contracting CD4+ clones; EMRA held CD8+ ones. Pre-infection memory harbored some responding clones, suggesting cross-reactive memory joined. Proof of SARS-CoV-2 specificity was absent for the second-wave clones that crested on day 37.

The sample was PBMCs or a T cell subset sorted from them (not recorded which). The chain couples TRBV5-1 to TRBJ1-2; possibly TRBD1 for D (5 bases). The receptor was isolated from an adult woman who had mild COVID-19 (a few samples of this study predate the infection). Cell type and time point are not known. Here the CDR3 reads CASSPRGSVGYTF. For the CDR3, the DNA is TGCGCCAGCAGCCCAAGGGGTTCGGTTGGCTACACCTTC.